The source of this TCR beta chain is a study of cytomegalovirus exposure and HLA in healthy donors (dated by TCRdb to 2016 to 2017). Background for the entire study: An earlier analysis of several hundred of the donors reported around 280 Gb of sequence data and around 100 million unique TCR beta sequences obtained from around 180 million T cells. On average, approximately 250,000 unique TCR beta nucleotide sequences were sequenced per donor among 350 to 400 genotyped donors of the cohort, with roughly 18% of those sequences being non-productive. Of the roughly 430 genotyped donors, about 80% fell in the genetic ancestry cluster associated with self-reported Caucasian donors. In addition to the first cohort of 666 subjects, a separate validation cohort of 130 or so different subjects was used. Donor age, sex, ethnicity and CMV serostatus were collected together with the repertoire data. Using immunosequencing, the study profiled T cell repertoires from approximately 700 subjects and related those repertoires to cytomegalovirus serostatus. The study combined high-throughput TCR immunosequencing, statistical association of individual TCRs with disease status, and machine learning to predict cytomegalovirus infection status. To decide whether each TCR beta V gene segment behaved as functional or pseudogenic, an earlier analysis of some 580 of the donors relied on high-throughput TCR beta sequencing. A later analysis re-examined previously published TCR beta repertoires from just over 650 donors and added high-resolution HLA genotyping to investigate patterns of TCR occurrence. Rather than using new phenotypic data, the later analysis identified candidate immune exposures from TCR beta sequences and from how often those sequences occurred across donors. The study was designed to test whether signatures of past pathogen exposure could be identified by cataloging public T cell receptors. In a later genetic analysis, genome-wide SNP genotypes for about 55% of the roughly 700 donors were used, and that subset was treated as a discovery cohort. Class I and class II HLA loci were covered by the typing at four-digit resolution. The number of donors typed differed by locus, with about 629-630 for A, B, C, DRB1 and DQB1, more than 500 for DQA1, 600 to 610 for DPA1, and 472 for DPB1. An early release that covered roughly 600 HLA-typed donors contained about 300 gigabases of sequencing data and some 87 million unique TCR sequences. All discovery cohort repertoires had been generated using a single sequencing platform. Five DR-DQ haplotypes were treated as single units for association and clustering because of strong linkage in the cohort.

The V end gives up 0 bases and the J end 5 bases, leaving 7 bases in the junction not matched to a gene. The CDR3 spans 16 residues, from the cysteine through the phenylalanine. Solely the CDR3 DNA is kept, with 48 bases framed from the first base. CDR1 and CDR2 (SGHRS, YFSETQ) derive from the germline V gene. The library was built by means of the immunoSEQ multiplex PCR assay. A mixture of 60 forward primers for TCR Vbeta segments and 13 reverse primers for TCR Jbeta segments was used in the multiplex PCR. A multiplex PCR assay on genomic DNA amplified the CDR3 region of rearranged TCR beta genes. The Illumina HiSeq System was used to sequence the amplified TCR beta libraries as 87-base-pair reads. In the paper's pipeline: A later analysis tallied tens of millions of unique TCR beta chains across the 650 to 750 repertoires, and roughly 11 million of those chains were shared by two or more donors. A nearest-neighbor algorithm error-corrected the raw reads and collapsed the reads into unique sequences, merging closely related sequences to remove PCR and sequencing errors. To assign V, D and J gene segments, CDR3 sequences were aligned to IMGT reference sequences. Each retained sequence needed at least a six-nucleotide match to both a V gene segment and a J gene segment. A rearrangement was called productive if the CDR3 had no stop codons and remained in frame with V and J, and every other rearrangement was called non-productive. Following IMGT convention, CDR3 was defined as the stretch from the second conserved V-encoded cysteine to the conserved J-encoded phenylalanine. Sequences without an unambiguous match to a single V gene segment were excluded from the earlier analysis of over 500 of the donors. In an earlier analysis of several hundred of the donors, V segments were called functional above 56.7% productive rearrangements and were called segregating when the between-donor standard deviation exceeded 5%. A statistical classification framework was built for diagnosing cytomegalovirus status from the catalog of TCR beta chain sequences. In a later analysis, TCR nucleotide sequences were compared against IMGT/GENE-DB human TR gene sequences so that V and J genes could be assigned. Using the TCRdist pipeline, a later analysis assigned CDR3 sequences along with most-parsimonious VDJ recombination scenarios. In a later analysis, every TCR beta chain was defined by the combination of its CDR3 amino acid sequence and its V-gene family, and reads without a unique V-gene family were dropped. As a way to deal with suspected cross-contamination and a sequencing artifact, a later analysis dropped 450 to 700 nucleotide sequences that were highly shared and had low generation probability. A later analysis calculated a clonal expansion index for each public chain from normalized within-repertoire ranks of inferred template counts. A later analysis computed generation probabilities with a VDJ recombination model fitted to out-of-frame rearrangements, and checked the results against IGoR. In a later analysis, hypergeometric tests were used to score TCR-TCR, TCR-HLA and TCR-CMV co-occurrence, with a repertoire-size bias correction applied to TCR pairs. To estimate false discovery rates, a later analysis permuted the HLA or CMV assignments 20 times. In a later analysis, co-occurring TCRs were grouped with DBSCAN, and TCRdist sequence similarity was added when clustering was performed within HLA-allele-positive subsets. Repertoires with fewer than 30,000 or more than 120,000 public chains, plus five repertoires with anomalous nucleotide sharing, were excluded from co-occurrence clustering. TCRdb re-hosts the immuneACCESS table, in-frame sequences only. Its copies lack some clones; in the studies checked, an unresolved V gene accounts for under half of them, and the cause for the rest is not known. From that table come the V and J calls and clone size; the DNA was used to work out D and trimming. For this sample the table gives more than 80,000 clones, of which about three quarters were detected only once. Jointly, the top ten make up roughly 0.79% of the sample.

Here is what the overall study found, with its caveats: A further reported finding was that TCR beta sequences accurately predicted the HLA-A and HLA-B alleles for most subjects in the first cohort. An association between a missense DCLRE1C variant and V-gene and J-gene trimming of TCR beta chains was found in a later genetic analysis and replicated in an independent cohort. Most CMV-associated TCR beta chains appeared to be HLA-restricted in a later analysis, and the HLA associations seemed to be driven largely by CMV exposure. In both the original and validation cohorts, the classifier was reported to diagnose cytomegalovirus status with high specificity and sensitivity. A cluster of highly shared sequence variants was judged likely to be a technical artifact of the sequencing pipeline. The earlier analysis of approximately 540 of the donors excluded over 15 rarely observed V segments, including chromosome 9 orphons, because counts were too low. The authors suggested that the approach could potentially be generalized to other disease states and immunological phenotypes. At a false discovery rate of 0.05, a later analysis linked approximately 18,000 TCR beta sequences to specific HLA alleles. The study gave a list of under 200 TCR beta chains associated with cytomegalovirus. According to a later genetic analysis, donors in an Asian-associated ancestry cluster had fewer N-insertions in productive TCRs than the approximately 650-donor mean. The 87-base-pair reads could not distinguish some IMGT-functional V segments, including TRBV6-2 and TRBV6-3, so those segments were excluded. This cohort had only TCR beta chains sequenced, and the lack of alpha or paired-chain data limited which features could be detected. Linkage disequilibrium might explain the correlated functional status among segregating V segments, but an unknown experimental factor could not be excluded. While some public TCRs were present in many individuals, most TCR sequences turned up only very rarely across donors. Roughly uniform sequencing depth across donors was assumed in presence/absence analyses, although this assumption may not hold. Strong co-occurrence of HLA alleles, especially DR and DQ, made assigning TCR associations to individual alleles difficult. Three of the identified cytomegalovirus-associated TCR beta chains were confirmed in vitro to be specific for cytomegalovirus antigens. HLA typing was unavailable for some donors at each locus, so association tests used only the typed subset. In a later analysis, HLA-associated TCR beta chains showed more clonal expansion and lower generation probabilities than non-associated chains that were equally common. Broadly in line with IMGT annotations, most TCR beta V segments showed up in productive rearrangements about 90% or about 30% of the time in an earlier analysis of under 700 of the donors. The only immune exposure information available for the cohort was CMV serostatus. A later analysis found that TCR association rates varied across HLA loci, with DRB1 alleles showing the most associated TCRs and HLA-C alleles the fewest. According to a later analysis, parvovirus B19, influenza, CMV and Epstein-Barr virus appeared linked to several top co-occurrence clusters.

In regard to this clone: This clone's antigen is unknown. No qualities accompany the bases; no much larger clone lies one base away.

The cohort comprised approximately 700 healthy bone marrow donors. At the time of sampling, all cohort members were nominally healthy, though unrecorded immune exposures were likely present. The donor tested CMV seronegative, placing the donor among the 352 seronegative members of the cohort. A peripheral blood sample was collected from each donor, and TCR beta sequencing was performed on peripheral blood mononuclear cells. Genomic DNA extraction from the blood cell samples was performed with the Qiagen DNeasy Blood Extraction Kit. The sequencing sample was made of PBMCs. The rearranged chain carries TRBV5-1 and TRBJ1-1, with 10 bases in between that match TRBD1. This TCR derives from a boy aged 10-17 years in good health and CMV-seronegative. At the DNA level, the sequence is TGCGCCAGCAGCTTGGCGACAGGGGGCTGGGGAACTGAAGCTTTCTTT. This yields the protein CASSLATGGWGTEAFF.